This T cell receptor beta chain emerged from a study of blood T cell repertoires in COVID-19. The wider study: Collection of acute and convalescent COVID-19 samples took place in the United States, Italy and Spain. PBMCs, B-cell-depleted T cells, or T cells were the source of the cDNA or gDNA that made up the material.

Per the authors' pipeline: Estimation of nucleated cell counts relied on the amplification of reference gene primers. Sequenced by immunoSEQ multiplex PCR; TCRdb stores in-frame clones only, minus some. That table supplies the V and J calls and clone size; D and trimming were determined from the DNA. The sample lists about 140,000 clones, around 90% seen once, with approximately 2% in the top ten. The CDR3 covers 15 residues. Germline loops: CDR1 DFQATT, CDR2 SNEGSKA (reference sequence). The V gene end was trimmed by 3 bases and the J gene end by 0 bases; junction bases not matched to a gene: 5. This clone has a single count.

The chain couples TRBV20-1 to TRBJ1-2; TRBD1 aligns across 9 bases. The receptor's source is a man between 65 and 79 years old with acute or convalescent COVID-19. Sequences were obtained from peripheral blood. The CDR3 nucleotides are TGCAGTGCTAGTATTACAGGGGGCACTAACTATGGCTACACCTTC. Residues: CSASITGGTNYGYTF.